These 8 T cell receptor beta chains share one sample of origin, sequenced in a study of cytomegalovirus exposure and HLA in healthy donors. It was with 60 Vbeta and 13 Jbeta primers that the PCR ran. Assay: immunoSEQ multiplex PCR; the TCRdb copy retains only in-frame clones and omits some. This table has roughly 160,000 clones, roughly 81% appearing once. Specimen: PBMCs. These TCRs come from a man younger than 45 in good health and CMV-seropositive.

V gene TRBV7-2 combines with J gene TRBJ2-7; 12 bases align to TRBD2. Germline V gene data show CDR1 as SGHTA and CDR2 as FQGNSA. V shed 5 bases and J 2 bases; nucleotides not matched to a gene: 4. CDR3 length equals 15 residues. The CDR3 protein is CASSHRTSGTYEQYF. Written as DNA, the CDR3 is TGTGCCAGCAGCCACAGGACTAGCGGGACCTACGAGCAGTACTTC.

This chain joins TRBV7-2 and TRBJ2-1, with 7 bases fitting TRBD2. Germline V CDR1 and CDR2: SGHTA, FQGNSA. The CDR3 extends over 12 amino acids. With 0 bases clipped from V and 10 bases from J, the junction kept 0 bases outside the gene matches. The CDR3 here is CASSLAGLEQFF. DNA of the CDR3: TGTGCCAGCAGCTTAGCGGGACTAGAGCAGTTCTTC.

This clone was seen just once. This chain joins TRBV19 and TRBJ2-5, with D perhaps TRBD1 (6 bases). TRBJ2-7 matches the DNA end more closely, so the J call is doubtful. The CDR3 totals 12 residues. The germline gives CDR1 LNHDA, CDR2 SQIVND (reference sequence). This chain's CDR3 is CASGQLGYEQYF. In DNA, the CDR3 is TGTGCCAGTGGACAGTTGGGTTACGAGCAGTACTTC.

The V and J genes are TRBV19 and TRBJ1-5, with 8 bases lining up with TRBD1. J gave up 0 bases and V 3 bases, and 7 bases lay outside the gene matches. The CDR3 length is 17 residues. Germline V gene lookup returns CDR1 LNHDA and CDR2 SQIVND (reference sequence). CDR3 bases: TGTGCCAGTAGTATTGGGTGGACAGGGAATAGCAATCAGCCCCAGCATTTT. This gives the protein CASSIGWTGNSNQPQHF.

This clone turned up a few times. The rearrangement links TRBV14 to TRBJ1-1; the D gene is possibly TRBD1 (5 bases). Germline assignment: CDR1 SGHDN and CDR2 FVKESK. Trimming removed 0 bases from V and 1 base from J, with 12 bases in between. CDR3 length equals 16 residues. The CDR3: CASSQDPRGPNTEAFF. CDR3 DNA: TGTGCCAGCAGCCAAGATCCGCGGGGCCCGAACACTGAAGCTTTCTTT.

V and J are TRBV25-1 and TRBJ2-5; D ambiguous. This CDR3 spans 13 amino acids. Trimming pared 7 bases from V and 7 bases from J, leaving 16 bases between. CDR1 is MGHDK and CDR2 is SYGVNS in the germline V gene. DNA of the CDR3: TGTGCCAGCACCGACAAGTCGAAAGGGACCCAGTACTTC. Translating gives CASTDKSKGTQYF.

The chain couples TRBV15 to TRBJ2-6; D is possibly TRBD1 (6 bases). The CDR3 totals 16 residues. The germline V gene encodes CDR1 LNHNV and CDR2 YYDKDF (reference sequence). The V end lost 1 base, the J end lost 0 bases, and 7 bases lay between the germline ends. CDR3 amino acids: CATSRGDNSGANVLTF. Written as DNA, the CDR3 is TGTGCCACCAGCAGAGGGGACAACTCTGGGGCCAACGTCCTGACTTTC.

This clone was seen just once. This chain uses TRBV29-1 with TRBJ2-5; 8 bases map to TRBD1. From germline, CDR1 is SQVTM and CDR2 ANQGSEA. After removal of 6 bases from V and 4 bases from J, the junction contained 7 bases not matched to a gene. The CDR3 sequence is 13 residues long. The CDR3 bases are TGCAGCGTCGGGACAGGAATGTTAGAGACCCAGTACTTC. Translating gives CSVGTGMLETQYF.